Shown below are 5 T cell receptor beta chains from a single sample sequenced in a study of blood T cell repertoires in COVID-19 (dated by TCRdb to about 2020). Libraries were made using the immunoSEQ multiplex PCR assay. The table was pulled from immuneACCESS by TCRdb, which kept in-frame rearrangements only. Such tables lose some clones; where checked, under half of the loss comes from unresolved V genes, and the rest has no known cause. This sample has roughly 120,000 clones in its table, and approximately 90% of those were observed once. Approximately 4.3% of the sample is taken by the ten largest. Material for sequencing was peripheral blood. Every receptor here comes from a woman aged 45-65 years with acute or convalescent COVID-19.

This clone appeared a few times. V and J are TRBV19 and TRBJ2-7, with TRBD1 matching 8 bases. The length of the CDR3 is 13 residues. Germline V gene data show CDR1 as LNHDA and CDR2 as SQIVND (reference sequence). The ends lost 7 bases at V and 2 bases at J; junction bases unmatched: 4. CDR3 in DNA: TGTGCCAGTATGGGGACAGGCCCCTACGAGCAGTACTTC. Its translation: CASMGTGPYEQYF.

The V gene is TRBV9, the J gene TRBJ2-7; 13 bases are shared with TRBD2. The V gene's germline CDR1 is SGDLS and CDR2 YYNGEE. V gave up 4 bases and J gave up 3 bases; unmatched junction bases: 7. The CDR3 consists of 16 residues. The CDR3 bases are TGTGCCAGCAGCCCCCGGACTAGCGGGGGCTTCTACGAGCAGTACTTC. Translated: CASSPRTSGGFYEQYF.

This chain joins TRBV12-3 or TRBV12-4 and TRBJ1-1; D might be TRBD1 (5 bases). This CDR3 contains 13 residues. The V end lost 6 bases, the J end lost 1 base, and 9 bases lay between the germline ends. The CDR3 sequence: CASSHDRNTEAFF. The CDR3 DNA reads as TGTGCCAGCAGCCACGACAGGAACACTGAAGCTTTCTTT.

This chain connects TRBV10-3 to TRBJ1-5; 8 nucleotides match TRBD1. Germline V gene data show CDR1 as ENHRY and CDR2 as SYGVKD. The CDR3 consists of 14 residues. V was clipped by 4 bases and J by 6 bases; unmatched bases: 5. The CDR3 sequence: CAISAQTGAQPQHF. CDR3 bases: TGTGCCATCAGTGCCCAGACAGGGGCTCAGCCCCAGCATTTT.

This CDR3 reads CASSARDRIYEQYF. The CDR3 DNA sequence: TGTGCCAGTAGTGCACGAGACAGAATCTACGAGCAGTACTTC. The gene calls are TRBV19 and TRBJ2-7; D is perhaps TRBD1 (5 bases). The CDR3 extends over 14 amino acids. Germline V gene sequence: CDR1 LNHDA, CDR2 SQIVND (reference sequence). V lost 5 bases and J 3 bases, leaving 14 bases between the germline ends.